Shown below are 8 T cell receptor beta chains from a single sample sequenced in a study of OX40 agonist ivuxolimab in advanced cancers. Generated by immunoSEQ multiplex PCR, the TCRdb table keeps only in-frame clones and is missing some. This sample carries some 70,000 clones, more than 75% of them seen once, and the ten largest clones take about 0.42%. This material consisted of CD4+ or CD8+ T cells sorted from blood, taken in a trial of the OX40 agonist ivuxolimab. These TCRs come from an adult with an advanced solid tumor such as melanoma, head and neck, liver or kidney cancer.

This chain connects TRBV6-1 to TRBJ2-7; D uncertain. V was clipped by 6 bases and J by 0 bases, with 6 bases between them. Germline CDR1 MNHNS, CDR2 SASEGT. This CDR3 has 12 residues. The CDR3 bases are TGTGCCAGCAGCCAGTTCTCCTACGAGCAGTACTTC. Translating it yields CASSQFSYEQYF.

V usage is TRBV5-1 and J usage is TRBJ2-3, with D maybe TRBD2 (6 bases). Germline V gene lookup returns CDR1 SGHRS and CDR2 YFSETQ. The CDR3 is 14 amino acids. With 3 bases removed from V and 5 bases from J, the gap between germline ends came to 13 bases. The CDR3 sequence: CASSSAWGEDTQYF. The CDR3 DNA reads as TGCGCCAGCAGCTCTGCCTGGGGGGAAGATACGCAGTATTTT.

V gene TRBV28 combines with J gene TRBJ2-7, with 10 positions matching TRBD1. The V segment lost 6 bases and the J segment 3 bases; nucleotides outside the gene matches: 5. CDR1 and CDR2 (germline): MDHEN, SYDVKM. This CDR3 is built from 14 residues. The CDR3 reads CASSRTGGGYEQYF. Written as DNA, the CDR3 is TGTGCCAGCAGCAGGACAGGGGGGGGCTACGAGCAGTACTTC.

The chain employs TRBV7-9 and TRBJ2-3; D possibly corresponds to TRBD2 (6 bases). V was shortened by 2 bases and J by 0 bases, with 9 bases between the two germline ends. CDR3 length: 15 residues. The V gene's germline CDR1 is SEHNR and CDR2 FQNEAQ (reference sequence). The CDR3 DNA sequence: TGTGCCAGCAGCTTACCTGGGACTAGCACAGATACGCAGTATTTT. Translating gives CASSLPGTSTDTQYF.

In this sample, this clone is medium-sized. The CDR3 loop reads CASSQRPYGYTF. The CDR3 nucleotides read TGTGCCAGCAGCCAAAGGCCCTATGGCTACACCTTC. The chain uses TRBV14 and TRBJ1-2; no firm D call. The CDR3 sequence is 12 residues long. V was cut by 2 bases and J by 4 bases, with 5 bases left in between. Germline loops: CDR1 SGHDN, CDR2 FVKESK.

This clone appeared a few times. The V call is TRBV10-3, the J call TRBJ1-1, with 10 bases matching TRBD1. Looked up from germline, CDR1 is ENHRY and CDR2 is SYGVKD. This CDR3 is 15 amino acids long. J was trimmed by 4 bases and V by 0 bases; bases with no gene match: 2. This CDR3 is CAISESRTGGTEAFF. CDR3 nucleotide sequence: TGTGCCATCAGTGAGTCGAGGACAGGGGGCACTGAAGCTTTCTTT.

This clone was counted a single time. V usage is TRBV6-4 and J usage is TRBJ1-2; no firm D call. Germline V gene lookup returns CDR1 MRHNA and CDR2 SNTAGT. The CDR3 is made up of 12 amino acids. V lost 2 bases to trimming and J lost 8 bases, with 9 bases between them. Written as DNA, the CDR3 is TGTGCCAGCAGTGACGGTGGCACCGGCTACACCTTC. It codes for CASSDGGTGYTF.

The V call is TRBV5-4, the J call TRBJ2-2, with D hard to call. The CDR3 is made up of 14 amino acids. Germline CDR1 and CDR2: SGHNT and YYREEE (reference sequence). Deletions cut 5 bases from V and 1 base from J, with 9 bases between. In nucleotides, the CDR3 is TGTGCCAGCAGGTACGATTTGAACACCGGGGAGCTGTTTTTT. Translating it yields CASRYDLNTGELFF.